What follows are 4 T cell receptor beta chains derived from one specimen sequenced in a study of cytomegalovirus exposure and HLA in healthy donors. PCR primers comprised 60 Vbeta and 13 Jbeta primers. Data came from immunoSEQ multiplex PCR; TCRdb stores just in-frame clones and leaves some out. Counted here are around 85,000 clones, 80% occurring once; the ten biggest clones make up about 30%. Sequencing was done on a sample of PBMCs. The receptors were sampled from a man aged 50 to 60 in good health and CMV-seropositive.

This clone was counted between two and nine times. The chain carries TRBV28 and TRBJ1-6, with 7 bases aligning to TRBD1. Trimming at V came to 7 bases and at J to 8 bases, leaving 14 bases not matched to a gene. The CDR3 runs to 16 residues. The germline V gene has CDR1 MDHEN and CDR2 SYDVKM. The CDR3, as DNA: TGTGCCAGCACTCTCCCGTTCCCGGGACAGTATTCACCCCTCCACTTT. Its protein is CASTLPFPGQYSPLHF.

The chain is built from TRBV10-3 and TRBJ1-2; TRBD1 agrees at 8 bases. V lost 2 bases to trimming and J lost 7 bases; unmatched junction nucleotides: 3. The CDR3 runs 13 residues. CDR1 ENHRY and CDR2 SYGVKD come from the germline V gene. The CDR3 reads CAISELQGGGYTF. The CDR3 DNA follows: TGTGCCATCAGTGAGCTACAGGGGGGTGGCTACACCTTC.

This chain joins TRBV11-2 and TRBJ2-7, with 9 positions matching TRBD1. The CDR3 has 16 amino acids. The J segment lost 2 bases and the V segment lost 6 bases, leaving 11 bases of the junction unmatched. The V gene's germline CDR1 is SGHAT and CDR2 FQNNGV. CDR3 sequence: CASRHFRDREAYEQYF. CDR3 nucleotide sequence: TGTGCCAGCAGACATTTCCGGGACAGGGAGGCCTACGAGCAGTACTTC.

The rearrangement uses TRBV6-6 and TRBJ2-2; TRBD1 agrees at 11 bases. With V trimmed by 7 bases and J by 4 bases, 8 bases remained unmatched. CDR3 length equals 16 residues. Per the germline V gene, CDR1 is MNHNY and CDR2 is SVGAGI (reference sequence). In nucleotides, the CDR3 is TGTGCCAGCACTCCGGCCGGGACAGGGGGCACCGGGGAGCTGTTTTTT. Its protein product is CASTPAGTGGTGELFF.